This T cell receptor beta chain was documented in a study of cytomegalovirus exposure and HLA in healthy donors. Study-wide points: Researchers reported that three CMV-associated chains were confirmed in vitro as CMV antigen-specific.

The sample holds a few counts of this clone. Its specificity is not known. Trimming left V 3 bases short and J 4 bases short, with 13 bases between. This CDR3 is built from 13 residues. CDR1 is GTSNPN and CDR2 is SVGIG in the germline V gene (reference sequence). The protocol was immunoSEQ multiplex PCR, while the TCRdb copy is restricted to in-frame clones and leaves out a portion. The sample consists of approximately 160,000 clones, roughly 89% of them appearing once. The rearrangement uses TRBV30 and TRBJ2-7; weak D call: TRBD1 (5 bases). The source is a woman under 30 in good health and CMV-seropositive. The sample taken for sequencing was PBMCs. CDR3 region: CAWRGTGRYEQYF. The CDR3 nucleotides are TGTGCCTGGAGAGGTACAGGAAGATACGAGCAGTACTTC.